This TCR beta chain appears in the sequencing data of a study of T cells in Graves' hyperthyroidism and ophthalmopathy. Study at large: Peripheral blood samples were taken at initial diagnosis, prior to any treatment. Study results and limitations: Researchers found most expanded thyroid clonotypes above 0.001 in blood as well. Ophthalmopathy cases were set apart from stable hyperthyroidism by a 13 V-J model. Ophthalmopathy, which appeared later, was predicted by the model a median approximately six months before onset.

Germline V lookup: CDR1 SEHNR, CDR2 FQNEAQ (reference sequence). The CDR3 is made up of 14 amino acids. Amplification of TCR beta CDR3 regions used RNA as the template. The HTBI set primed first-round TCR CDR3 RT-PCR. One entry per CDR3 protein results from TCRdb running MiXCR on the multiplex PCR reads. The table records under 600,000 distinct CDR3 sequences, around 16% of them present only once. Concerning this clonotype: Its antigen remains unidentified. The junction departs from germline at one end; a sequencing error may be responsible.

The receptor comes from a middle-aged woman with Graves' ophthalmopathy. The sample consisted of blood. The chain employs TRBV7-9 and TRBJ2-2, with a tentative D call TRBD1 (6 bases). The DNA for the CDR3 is TGTGCCAGCAGCTTAACGCAGGGGACCGGGGAGCTGGTTTTT. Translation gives CASSLTQGTGELVF.